Reported below is one T cell receptor (beta chain). What it binds is not known. Together with a sample-barcoded 5' primer, a J-beta primer mix was included in a second PCR lasting 7 to 11 cycles. TCRdb itself ran the 5' RACE reads through MiXCR, one entry per CDR3 protein. The repertoire has 2 million or so distinct CDR3 sequences, 49% of them found once; the top ten carry approximately 2%. V was shortened by 2 bases and J by 5 bases, with 12 bases between the two germline ends. CDR1 is MNHEY and CDR2 is SMNVEV in the germline V gene (reference sequence). The CDR3 is 14 residues long. This entry is derived from a study of blood T cells in healthy people across ages. Findings of the study overall: No one knew whether donors had CMV, which possibly confounded expanded clonotype changes. Across the age range, TCR beta diversity per million T cells fell in a roughly linear way.

This receptor was identified in a woman in her thirties or forties in good health. The chain combines TRBV27 with TRBJ1-2; a possible D gene is TRBD1 (5 bases). The material sequenced was blood. This chain's CDR3 is CASSLKGQSYGYTF. The CDR3 DNA reads TGTGCCAGCAGTTTAAAGGGGCAGAGTTATGGCTACACCTTC.